The next 25 T cell receptor beta chains were all read from a single sample in a study of cytomegalovirus exposure and HLA in healthy donors. It was with 60 Vbeta and 13 Jbeta primers that the PCR ran. The protocol was immunoSEQ multiplex PCR, while the TCRdb copy is restricted to in-frame clones and leaves out a portion. The repertoire holds around 40,000 clones, with nearly 70% as singletons. The sequencing sample was made of PBMCs. All receptors derive from a man aged 25 to 45 in good health and CMV-seronegative.

This rearrangement joins TRBV5-4 to TRBJ2-4; unclear D gene. The germline gives CDR1 SGHNT, CDR2 YYREEE (reference sequence). Between the trimmed V and J ends, which lost 1 base and 5 bases, there was a span of 4 bases. This CDR3 has 12 amino acids. CDR3 in amino acids: CASSLWQNIQYF. As DNA, the CDR3 is TGTGCCAGCAGCTTGTGGCAAAACATTCAGTACTTC.

The chain uses TRBV28 and TRBJ1-1; D possibly corresponds to TRBD1 (6 bases). The CDR3 extends over 15 amino acids. V gave up 6 bases and J gave up 3 bases, with 17 bases separating them. In germline, CDR1 is MDHEN, CDR2 SYDVKM. In nucleotides, the CDR3 is TGTGCCAGCAGATTGGACAGCTGGATGTACACTGAAGCTTTCTTT. Amino acids: CASRLDSWMYTEAFF.

The chain couples TRBV6-1 to TRBJ1-1; no reliable D call. V dropped 6 bases and J dropped 1 base, with 12 bases sitting between them. The CDR3 has 14 residues. Per the germline V gene, CDR1 is MNHNS and CDR2 is SASEGT. The CDR3 reads CASRVQEGNTEAFF. DNA for the CDR3: TGTGCCAGCAGAGTACAAGAGGGGAACACTGAAGCTTTCTTT.

The rearrangement joins TRBV7-8 to TRBJ1-5; D uncertain. The CDR3 runs 16 residues. Between the trimmed V and J ends, which lost 8 bases and 6 bases, there was a span of 23 bases. Per the germline V gene, CDR1 is SGHVS and CDR2 is FQNEAQ. CDR3 loop: CASGPRVLGEGQPQHF. The CDR3 DNA reads TGTGCCAGCGGGCCTCGTGTGCTGGGAGAAGGTCAGCCCCAGCATTTT.

V usage is TRBV4-1 and J usage is TRBJ1-1; no clear D gene. This CDR3 region has 12 residues. Germline CDR1 and CDR2: MGHRA and YSYEKL. Trimming removed 2 bases from V and 4 bases from J, with 5 bases in between. CDR3 region: CASSQRATEAFF. Written as DNA, the CDR3 is TGCGCCAGCAGCCAAAGAGCCACTGAAGCTTTCTTT.

The chain recombines TRBV4-3 with TRBJ2-7; D uncertain. The CDR3 spans 15 residues. V shed 0 bases and J shed 0 bases, with 9 bases lying between them. CDR1 is LGHNA, CDR2 YSLEER, per germline. The CDR3 reads CASSQDRTPSYEQYF. CDR3 coding DNA: TGCGCCAGCAGCCAAGATCGAACACCCTCCTACGAGCAGTACTTC.

This clone was observed a handful of times. V gene TRBV6-1 combines with J gene TRBJ2-5; D is unclear. Germline lookup yields CDR1 MNHNS and CDR2 SASEGT. The CDR3 contains 13 residues. Trimming removed 4 bases at V and 3 bases at J, with 9 bases between. As DNA, the CDR3 is TGTGCCAGCAGTGGAGGATGGAAAGAGACCCAGTACTTC. Translating gives CASSGGWKETQYF.

The chain recombines TRBV5-1 with TRBJ2-7; 7 positions agree with TRBD1. CDR1 is SGHRS and CDR2 is YFSETQ in the germline V gene. The CDR3 contains 15 residues. The V and J ends lost 4 bases and 3 bases, in that order; junction bases with no gene match: 10. The chain's CDR3 is CASSQAGTAYYEQYF. CDR3 sequence (DNA): TGCGCCAGCAGCCAAGCCGGGACAGCATACTACGAGCAGTACTTC.

This clone was found a few times. The chain has TRBV7-9 and TRBJ2-1; D may be TRBD2 (5 bases). V lost 5 bases, J lost 7 bases, and 18 bases lay in between. The length of the CDR3 is 15 residues. Germline-derived CDR1 and CDR2 are SEHNR and FQNEAQ (reference sequence). The CDR3 DNA sequence: TGTGCCAGCAGCGACCGGAGGTCAACTCCGAATGAGCAGTTCTTC. This translates into CASSDRRSTPNEQFF. The variable domain in full, completed from reference TRBV7-9 and TRBJ2-1, reads DTGVSQNPRHKITKRGQNVTFRCDPISEHNRLYWYRQTLGQGPEFLTYFQNEAQLEKSRLLSDRFSAERPKGSFSTLEIQRTEQGDSAMYLCASSDRRSTPNEQFFGPGTRLTVL.

This rearrangement joins TRBV7-8 to TRBJ1-4; possible D gene TRBD1, 6 bases. Germline assignment: CDR1 SGHVS and CDR2 FQNEAQ. This CDR3 is built from 15 residues. V gave up 5 bases and J gave up 4 bases, with 14 bases separating them. The chain's CDR3 is CASSERGQFNEKLFF. CDR3 in DNA: TGTGCCAGCAGCGAACGTGGACAGTTTAATGAAAAACTGTTTTTT.

This chain connects TRBV14 to TRBJ1-6; no definite D call. Deletions cut 0 bases from V and 14 bases from J, with 14 bases between. Germline V gives CDR1 SGHDN, CDR2 FVKESK. The length of the CDR3 is 14 residues. The CDR3 protein is CASSQDLGSQTLHF. The CDR3, as DNA: TGTGCCAGCAGCCAAGATCTGGGCAGCCAAACCCTCCACTTT.

The V and J genes are TRBV20-1 and TRBJ1-1; TRBD1 might be the D (5 bases). Germline V gene sequence: CDR1 DFQATT, CDR2 SNEGSKA (reference sequence). The CDR3 sequence is 11 residues long. CDR3 DNA sequence: TGCAGGGTGGGAGGGGACACTGAAGCTTTCTTT. This gives the protein CRVGGDTEAFF.

The chain recombines TRBV29-1 with TRBJ2-2, with TRBD2 identical over 7 bases. The V gene end was trimmed by 7 bases and the J gene end by 7 bases; junction bases not matched to a gene: 15. The germline CDR1 and CDR2 sequences are SQVTM and ANQGSEA. The CDR3 length is 15 residues. CDR3 amino acids: CSAREAGEIGGELFF. The CDR3 DNA reads TGCAGCGCCCGGGAGGCGGGAGAGATCGGCGGGGAGCTGTTTTTT.

The V and J genes are TRBV29-1 and TRBJ2-5, with a weak D call TRBD2 (6 bases). Trimming took 3 bases from V and 4 from J, leaving 12 bases between them. CDR3 length equals 13 residues. Germline CDR1 reads SQVTM; CDR2 reads ANQGSEA. The chain's CDR3 is CSVDSGDGETQYF. Written as DNA, the CDR3 is TGCAGCGTTGATTCGGGGGATGGAGAGACCCAGTACTTC. The full variable domain, rest sourced from reference TRBV29-1 and TRBJ2-5, is SAVISQKPSRDICQRGTSLTIQCQVDSQVTMMFWYRQQPGQSLTLIATANQGSEATYESGFVIDKFPISRPNLTFSTLTVSNMSPEDSSIYLCSVDSGDGETQYFGPGTRLLVL.

This clone came up once. The CDR3 DNA reads TGTGCCAGCAGGAGACAGGGGGTCTACGAAAAACTGTTTTTT. Translated, it gives CASRRQGVYEKLFF. This chain connects TRBV28 to TRBJ1-4; the match to TRBD1 covers 9 bases. The CDR3 sequence is 14 residues long. Trimming cost V 6 bases and J 8 bases; bases outside gene matches: 7. Germline-derived CDR1 and CDR2 are MDHEN and SYDVKM.

The V and J genes are TRBV27 and TRBJ2-7, with unresolved D. V lost 1 base and J lost 3, with 10 bases in between. The germline CDR1 and CDR2 sequences are MNHEY and SMNVEV (reference sequence). This CDR3 spans 14 amino acids. CDR3 residues: CASSLYQENYEQYF. In nucleotides, the CDR3 is TGTGCCAGCAGTTTATACCAGGAAAACTACGAGCAGTACTTC.

The V call is TRBV10-2, the J call TRBJ2-5; TRBD1 matches 9 bases. V lost 3 bases to trimming and J lost 2 bases; unmatched junction nucleotides: 19. CDR1 and CDR2 (germline): WSHSY, SAAADI. The CDR3 runs 20 residues. The CDR3 DNA follows: TGCGCCAGCAGTGACTACTGGTCCAAAATAGGGGACAGGGTACAAGAGACCCAGTACTTC. Translated: CASSDYWSKIGDRVQETQYF.

This clone was picked up one time. The chain links TRBV21-1 to TRBJ1-5. TRBV21-1 is described as a pseudogene. This CDR3 is built from 14 residues. The CDR3 loop is CASSKVKEVLPQHF. The DNA for the CDR3 is TGTGCCAGCAGCAAAGTAAAGGAGGTCCTGCCCCAGCATTTT.

Worth noting for this clone: Mismatch with germline at one junction end may stem from a read error. Other DNA sequences in this sample translate to the same CDR3. This chain connects TRBV11-3 to TRBJ2-7, with D unclear. Germline CDR1 is SGHNT and CDR2 is YENEEA. The CDR3 sequence is 14 residues long. As DNA, the CDR3 is TGCGCCAGCAGCTTAGATCCATCGAACACCGAGCAGTACTTC. The encoded protein is CASSLDPSNTEQYF.

The genes are TRBV7-2 and TRBJ1-2; tentatively, D is TRBD1 (5 bases). Germline-derived CDR1 and CDR2 are SGHTA and FQGNSA. V lost 2 bases and J lost 8, with 12 bases in between. The CDR3 has 13 residues. The CDR3 loop reads CASSLLQGVGYTF. The CDR3 DNA sequence: TGTGCCAGCAGCTTATTGCAGGGCGTCGGCTACACCTTC. The variable domain in full, with the rest retrieved from reference TRBV7-2 and TRBJ1-2, is GAGVSQSPSNKVTEKGKDVELRCDPISGHTALYWYRQSLGQGLEFLIYFQGNSAPDKSGLPSDRFSAERTGGSVSTLTIQRTQQEDSAVYLCASSLLQGVGYTFGSGTRLTVV.

CDR3 loop: CASSDGQGAVIQYF. The CDR3 DNA reads as TGCGCCAGCAGCGACGGACAGGGGGCGGTAATTCAGTACTTC. The rearrangement links TRBV5-1 to TRBJ2-4; 11 bases fit TRBD1. The CDR3 spans 14 residues. Germline V lookup: CDR1 SGHRS, CDR2 YFSETQ. V shed 4 bases and J 10 bases; nucleotides not matched to a gene: 7.

The J gene is TRBJ2-1, the V gene TRBV7-9, with TRBD2 matching 12 bases. Per the germline V gene, CDR1 is SEHNR and CDR2 is FQNEAQ (reference sequence). Germline trimming cut 10 bases from V and 9 bases from J; bases unmatched to any gene: 19. This CDR3 contains 17 residues. The CDR3 DNA follows: TGTGCCACCGCAGGCCCTAACGGGACTAGCGGGCTTGCTGAGCAGTTCTTC. Translated, it gives CATAGPNGTSGLAEQFF. Complete variable domain (other parts from reference TRBV7-9 and TRBJ2-1): DTGVSQNPRHKITKRGQNVTFRCDPISEHNRLYWYRQTLGQGPEFLTYFQNEAQLEKSRLLSDRFSAERPKGSFSTLEIQRTEQGDSAMYLCATAGPNGTSGLAEQFFGPGTRLTVL.

This clone was recorded a few times. The chain joins TRBV5-6 to TRBJ2-5; 9 nucleotides agree with TRBD1. This CDR3 is 14 amino acids long. Germline V gives CDR1 SGHDT, CDR2 YYEEEE. V gave up 3 bases and J gave up 4 bases; unmatched junction bases: 4. CDR3 DNA sequence: TGTGCCAGCAGCTCCTTGACAGGGGGAGAGACCCAGTACTTC. It specifies CASSSLTGGETQYF. Full variable domain (remainder filled in from reference TRBV5-6 and TRBJ2-5): DAGVTQSPTHLIKTRGQQVTLRCSPKSGHDTVSWYQQALGQGPQFIFQYYEEEERQRGNFPDRFSGHQFPNYSSELNVNALLLGDSALYLCASSSLTGGETQYFGPGTRLLVL.

The chain employs TRBV5-1 and TRBJ2-1; D remains unclear. Germline CDR1 SGHRS, CDR2 YFSETQ. The V end was cut by 1 base, the J end by 6 bases, with 5 bases between. The CDR3 loop spans 12 amino acids. The CDR3 coding sequence is TGCGCCAGCAGCTTGTCAGGCAATGAGCAGTTCTTC. It translates to CASSLSGNEQFF.

This sequence joins TRBV6-5 and TRBJ2-1; 15 nucleotides match TRBD2. J gave up 7 bases and V 2 bases, and 3 bases lay outside the gene matches. The germline CDR1 and CDR2 sequences are MNHEY and SVGAGI. The CDR3 spans 16 residues. CDR3 nucleotide sequence: TGTGCCAGCAGTTACGGGGGGACTAGCGGGAGGAATGAGCAGTTCTTC. Protein product: CASSYGGTSGRNEQFF.